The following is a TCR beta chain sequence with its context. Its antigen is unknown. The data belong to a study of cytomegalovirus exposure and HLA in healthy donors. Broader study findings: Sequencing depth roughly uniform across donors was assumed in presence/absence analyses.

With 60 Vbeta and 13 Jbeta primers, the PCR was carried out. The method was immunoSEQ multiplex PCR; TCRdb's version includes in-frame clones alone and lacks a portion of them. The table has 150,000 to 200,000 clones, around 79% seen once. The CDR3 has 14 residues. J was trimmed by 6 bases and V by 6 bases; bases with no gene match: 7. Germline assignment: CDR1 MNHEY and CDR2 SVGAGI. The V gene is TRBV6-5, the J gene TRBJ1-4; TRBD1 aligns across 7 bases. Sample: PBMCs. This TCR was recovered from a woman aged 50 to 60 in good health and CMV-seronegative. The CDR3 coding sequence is TGTGCCAGCAGCTCCCCCGGGACAGATGAAAAACTGTTTTTT. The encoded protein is CASSSPGTDEKLFF.